The source of this TCR beta chain is a study of blood T cell repertoires in COVID-19. TCRdb keeps only in-frame clones here, not all; method: immunoSEQ multiplex PCR. The sample records roughly 150,000 clones, 70% to 90% being singletons. Sample: peripheral blood. The receptor was derived from a woman of 80 years or more with COVID-19, enrolled during active disease.

The CDR3, as DNA: TGTGCCAGCTCACCCAGCGGGGCTTCTGGGATGAACACTGAAGCTTTCTTT. Translating gives CASSPSGASGMNTEAFF. The chain uses TRBV18 and TRBJ1-1; a possible D gene is TRBD1 (5 bases). The germline V gene has CDR1 KGHSH and CDR2 LQKENI. This CDR3 region has 17 residues. Trimming took 3 bases from V and 0 from J, leaving 17 bases between them.